The 12 T cell receptor beta chains listed next were all sequenced from one sample in a study of T-cell memory formation after mild COVID-19. TCRdb itself ran the 5' RACE reads through MiXCR, one entry per CDR3 protein. The sample lists about 390,000 distinct CDR3 sequences, over 20% occurring once. Sequencing used PBMCs or a T cell subset sorted from them (not recorded which). Receptor source: an adult woman who had mild COVID-19 (a few samples of this study predate the infection). Cell type and time point are not known.

CDR3 in DNA: TGTGCCAGCAGCTTAGGAGACAGGGCCACCCTATATGGCTACACCTTC. Translating gives CASSLGDRATLYGYTF. This chain links TRBV7-9 with TRBJ1-2; 7 bases are a match to TRBD1. This CDR3 contains 16 residues. In germline, CDR1 is SEHNR, CDR2 FQNEAQ (reference sequence). V dropped 1 base and J dropped 5; count of bases not matched to a gene: 10.

The V gene is TRBV2, the J gene TRBJ2-7, with TRBD1 matching 10 bases. The CDR3 is 15 residues long. Germline trimming cut 9 bases from V and 3 bases from J; bases unmatched to any gene: 11. From germline, CDR1 is SNHLY and CDR2 FYNNEI. CDR3 coding DNA: TGTGCCAGACAGAGCGGACAGGGGGTTATCTACGAGCAGTACTTC. Translation: CARQSGQGVIYEQYF.

The table lists this clonotype with a few counts. V and J are TRBV7-6 and TRBJ2-2; 8 nucleotides line up with TRBD2. The germline CDR1 and CDR2 sequences are SGHVS and FNYEAQ. Unmatched junction bases numbered 12, after V lost 1 base and J lost 5 bases. The length of the CDR3 is 18 residues. CDR3 DNA sequence: TGTGCCAGCAGCTTAGAGCCCTCGGGAGGGGGAAGGACCGGGGAGCTGTTTTTT. Translated, it gives CASSLEPSGGGRTGELFF.

This clonotype was recorded a few times. The J gene is TRBJ1-5, the V gene TRBV20-1; maybe TRBD1 (5 bases). The CDR3 is 15 amino acids. Trimming stripped 1 base from V and 0 bases from J, with 10 bases between. Germline V CDR1 and CDR2: DFQATT, SNEGSKA (reference sequence). The chain's CDR3 is CSARGPGISNQPQHF. The CDR3 DNA sequence: TGCAGTGCTAGAGGTCCAGGGATTAGCAATCAGCCCCAGCATTTT.

This clonotype was found a few times. CDR3 protein: CASSSAQGYEQYF. In nucleotides, the CDR3 is TGCGCCAGCAGCTCGGCACAGGGGTACGAGCAGTACTTC. The chain uses TRBV5-1 and TRBJ2-7; TRBD1 aligns across 7 bases. The length of the CDR3 is 13 residues. V lost 3 bases to trimming and J lost 4 bases; unmatched junction nucleotides: 4. The germline V gene has CDR1 SGHRS and CDR2 YFSETQ.

This clonotype was counted between two and nine times. The chain links TRBV27 to TRBJ1-1; weak D call: TRBD1 (5 bases). Deletions cut 0 bases from V and 1 base from J, with 12 bases between. The CDR3 covers 16 residues. Per germline, CDR1 MNHEY and CDR2 SMNVEV (reference sequence). The CDR3 reads CASSLSLGHRNTEAFF. Written as DNA, the CDR3 is TGTGCCAGCAGTTTATCCCTAGGACATCGGAACACTGAAGCTTTCTTT.

V is TRBV5-6 and J is TRBJ2-7; the match to TRBD1 covers 7 bases. Losses at the gene ends were 6 bases for V and 1 base for J; bases not matched to a gene: 7. There are 14 residues in the CDR3. Germline V gene sequence: CDR1 SGHDT, CDR2 YYEEEE. The DNA of the CDR3 is TGTGCCAGCACCCTAGTGACAGGGTCCTACGAGCAGTACTTC. Encoded protein: CASTLVTGSYEQYF.

The chain employs TRBV12-3 or TRBV12-4 and TRBJ1-6; D perhaps matches TRBD1 (5 bases). This CDR3 has 15 amino acids. V gave up 5 bases and J gave up 0 bases, with 8 bases separating them. DNA of the CDR3: TGTGCCAGCAGTCGGGGGGTCTCCTATAATTCACCCCTCCACTTT. Translated: CASSRGVSYNSPLHF.

This chain joins TRBV7-3 and TRBJ2-7; 12 bases map to TRBD1. The trim removed 11 bases at V and 5 bases at J, leaving 10 bases unmatched. The CDR3 extends over 14 amino acids. Germline values: CDR1 SGHTA, CDR2 FQGTGA. The CDR3 DNA follows: TGTGCCTCGGCCCGGGACAGGGGGCAGGACGAGCAGTACTTC. This translates into CASARDRGQDEQYF.

The chain combines TRBV5-1 with TRBJ2-1; 9 bases match TRBD1. The CDR3 has 16 amino acids. Losses at the gene ends were 4 bases for V and 2 bases for J; bases not matched to a gene: 7. CDR1 is SGHRS and CDR2 is YFSETQ in the germline V gene. The CDR3 here is CASSPLQGAAYNEQFF. CDR3 coding DNA: TGCGCCAGCAGCCCTTTACAGGGGGCGGCCTACAATGAGCAGTTCTTC.

V gene TRBV9 combines with J gene TRBJ2-7; TRBD2 might be the D (6 bases). V gave up 2 bases and J gave up 3 bases, with 12 bases separating them. This CDR3 is built from 14 residues. CDR1 and CDR2 (germline): SGDLS, YYNGEE. The CDR3 coding sequence is TGTGCCAGCAGCGTGGACGGGACTTTCTACGAGCAGTACTTC. Its translation is CASSVDGTFYEQYF.

This clonotype occurred a few times. The chain is built from TRBV15 and TRBJ2-5; 7 nucleotides match TRBD1. The length of the CDR3 is 16 residues. CDR1 and CDR2 (germline): LNHNV, YYDKDF (reference sequence). The ends lost 2 bases at V and 5 bases at J; junction bases unmatched: 11. CDR3 nucleotide sequence: TGTGCCACCAGCAGACCCCGACAGGGCTCCGGTGAGACCCAGTACTTC. The encoded protein is CATSRPRQGSGETQYF.